This entry lists 13 T cell receptor beta chains sequenced from one sample in a study of graft-versus-host responses after intestinal transplantation. These receptors have no identified antigens. Clones were read by immunoSEQ multiplex PCR, and TCRdb kept only the in-frame ones, dropping some. The top ten hold roughly 1% of the sample, which has some 110,000 clones, 85% to 95% seen once. Sample: unstimulated CD8+ T cells sorted from spleen or lymph node cells, taken before transplant. The receptor source for this set is a human donor who was the organ donor for an intestinal transplant.

This chain joins TRBV6-1 and TRBJ2-1; D may be TRBD2 (5 bases). CDR1 and CDR2 from the germline V gene are MNHNS and SASEGT. V was pared by 3 bases and J by 10 bases, with 10 bases between. CDR3 length: 12 residues. Here the CDR3 reads CASSDIRREQFF. DNA for the CDR3: TGTGCCAGCAGTGATATCCGGAGGGAGCAGTTCTTC.

The chain recombines TRBV2 with TRBJ2-7; a possible D gene is TRBD2 (6 bases). This CDR3 region has 15 residues. Germline-derived CDR1 and CDR2 are SNHLY and FYNNEI. Trimming cost V 3 bases and J 1 base, with 13 bases left between them. CDR3 bases: TGTGCCAGCAGTGATGGCGGGATAGAGTCCTACGAGCAGTACTTC. This sequence encodes CASSDGGIESYEQYF. The complete variable domain, with remaining parts taken from reference TRBV2 and TRBJ2-7, reads EPEVTQTPSHQVTQMGQEVILRCVPISNHLYFYWYRQILGQKVEFLVSFYNNEISEKSEIFDDQFSVERPDGSNFTLKIRSTKLEDSAMYFCASSDGGIESYEQYFGPGTRLTVT.

This chain connects TRBV5-1 to TRBJ2-3, with a possible D match to TRBD2 (5 bases). The germline V and J ends were trimmed by 5 bases and 1 base, with 20 bases remaining between them. The CDR3 is 17 residues long. Germline V gene lookup returns CDR1 SGHRS and CDR2 YFSETQ. CDR3 nucleotides: TGCGCCAGCAGTCAACGTGAGGTCGGGGTTGGCACAGATACGCAGTATTTT. Translating it yields CASSQREVGVGTDTQYF.

The chain joins TRBV5-8 to TRBJ1-6, with 8 bases identical to TRBD1. V gave up 3 bases and J gave up 8 bases; unmatched junction bases: 4. Germline V gene data show CDR1 as SGHTS and CDR2 as YDEGEE. The CDR3 is made up of 14 amino acids. The CDR3 DNA is TGTGCCAGCAGCTCTAGACAGGGGCATTCACCCCTCCACTTT. This encodes CASSSRQGHSPLHF.

The chain carries TRBV2 and TRBJ2-7; TRBD1 or TRBD2 may be the D gene (5 bases each). The CDR3 length is 12 residues. Germline CDR1 SNHLY, CDR2 FYNNEI. Deletions cut 10 bases from V and 6 bases from J, with 16 bases between. The CDR3 DNA follows: TGTGCCACCGGGACCCAAACCCGCGAGCAGTACTTC. Translating it yields CATGTQTREQYF.

The chain uses TRBV7-9 and TRBJ1-2, with D hard to call. Germline V CDR1 and CDR2: SEHNR, FQNEAQ (reference sequence). This CDR3 is built from 14 residues. Trimming shortened V by 6 bases and J by 4 bases, and 15 bases separated the two germline ends. The CDR3 bases are TGTGCCAGCAGTTCATCATACGGGGTCTATGGCTACACCTTC. As protein: CASSSSYGVYGYTF.

The chain has TRBV9 and TRBJ2-7, with TRBD1 identical over 9 bases. The CDR3 has 14 residues. In germline, CDR1 is SGDLS, CDR2 YYNGEE. V lost 3 bases to trimming and J lost 4 bases; unmatched junction nucleotides: 5. CDR3: CASSAGTGPYEQYF. The DNA for the CDR3 is TGTGCCAGCAGCGCCGGGACAGGGCCTTACGAGCAGTACTTC.

The CDR3 reads CASSRRSPGGRGNEQFF. The DNA for the CDR3 is TGCGCCAGCAGCCGCCGCTCCCCAGGGGGCCGGGGCAATGAGCAGTTCTTC. The V and J genes are TRBV4-1 and TRBJ2-1; 8 positions agree with TRBD1. V shed 4 bases and J 6 bases; nucleotides not matched to a gene: 14. Germline assignment: CDR1 MGHRA and CDR2 YSYEKL. The CDR3 spans 17 residues.

J is TRBJ1-4 and V is TRBV11-2, with TRBD1 matching over 9 bases. Per the germline V gene, CDR1 is SGHAT and CDR2 is FQNNGV. The CDR3 is 16 residues long. V shed 5 bases, J shed 3 bases, and the junction held 7 bases outside the gene matches. CDR3 bases: TGTGCCAGCAGCCACCGGGACAGGGAATCTAATGAAAAACTGTTTTTT. This encodes CASSHRDRESNEKLFF.

This rearrangement joins TRBV4-1 to TRBJ2-7; the D is unclear. The CDR3 loop spans 14 amino acids. Germline V gene data show CDR1 as MGHRA and CDR2 as YSYEKL. Trimming took off 0 bases at V and 0 bases at J, with 6 bases between the two ends. CDR3 loop: CASSQDRYSYEQYF. CDR3 nucleotides: TGCGCCAGCAGCCAAGACAGGTACTCCTACGAGCAGTACTTC.

V and J are TRBV13 and TRBJ2-2; D unresolved. Germline lookup yields CDR1 PRHDT and CDR2 FYEKMQ (reference sequence). The CDR3 consists of 13 residues. V was cut by 3 bases and J by 6 bases, with 8 bases left in between. The CDR3 DNA reads as TGTGCCAGCAGCTTCGAGGCTCCCGGGGAGCTGTTTTTT. Amino acids: CASSFEAPGELFF. The full variable domain, with the rest looked up from reference TRBV13 and TRBJ2-2, is AAGVIQSPRHLIKEKRETATLKCYPIPRHDTVYWYQQGPGQDPQFLISFYEKMQSDKGSIPDRFSAQQFSDYHSELNMSSLELGDSALYFCASSFEAPGELFFGEGSRLTVL.

The V call is TRBV15, the J call TRBJ2-1, with 10 bases that match TRBD2. The germline V gene has CDR1 LNHNV and CDR2 YYDKDF (reference sequence). J was trimmed by 4 bases and V by 3 bases; bases with no gene match: 3. CDR3 length: 15 amino acids. The CDR3, as DNA: TGTGCCACCAGCAGTACTAGCGGGGATTACAATGAGCAGTTCTTC. Translated, it gives CATSSTSGDYNEQFF.

CDR3 sequence reads: CASSFRGSRETQYF. As DNA, the CDR3 is TGTGCCAGCAGTTTCAGGGGAAGCAGGGAGACCCAGTACTTC. The V call is TRBV27, the J call TRBJ2-5; maybe TRBD1 (6 bases). Deletions cut 3 bases from V and 5 bases from J, with 13 bases between. The CDR3 is 14 residues long. The germline gives CDR1 MNHEY, CDR2 SMNVEV (reference sequence).